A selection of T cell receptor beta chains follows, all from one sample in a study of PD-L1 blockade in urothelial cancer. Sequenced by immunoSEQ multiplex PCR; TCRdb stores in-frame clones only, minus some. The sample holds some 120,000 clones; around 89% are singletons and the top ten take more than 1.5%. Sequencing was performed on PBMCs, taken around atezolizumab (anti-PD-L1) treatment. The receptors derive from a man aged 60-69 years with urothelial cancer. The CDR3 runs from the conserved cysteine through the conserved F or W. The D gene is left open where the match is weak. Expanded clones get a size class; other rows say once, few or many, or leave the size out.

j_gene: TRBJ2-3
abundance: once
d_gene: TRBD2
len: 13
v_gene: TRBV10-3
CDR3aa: CAISRGGQDTQYF
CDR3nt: TGTGCCATCAGTCGGGGGGGCCAAGATACGCAGTATTTT

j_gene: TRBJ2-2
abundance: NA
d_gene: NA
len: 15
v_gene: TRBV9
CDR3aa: CASSLGASNTGELFF
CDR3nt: TGTGCCAGCTCCTTGGGGGCCTCTAACACCGGGGAGCTGTTTTTT

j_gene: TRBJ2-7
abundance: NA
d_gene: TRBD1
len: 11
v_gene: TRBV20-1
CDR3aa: CSASRGIKQYF
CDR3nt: TGCAGTGCTTCCAGGGGGATCAAGCAGTACTTC

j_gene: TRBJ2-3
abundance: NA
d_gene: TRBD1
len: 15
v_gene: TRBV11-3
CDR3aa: CASSSGQGTTDTQYF
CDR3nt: TGTGCCAGCAGCTCTGGACAGGGGACCACAGATACGCAGTATTTT

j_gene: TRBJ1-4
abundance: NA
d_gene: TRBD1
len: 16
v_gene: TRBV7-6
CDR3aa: CASSFSDRSGNEKLFF
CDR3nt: TGTGCCAGCAGCTTCTCGGACAGGTCGGGTAATGAAAAACTGTTTTTT

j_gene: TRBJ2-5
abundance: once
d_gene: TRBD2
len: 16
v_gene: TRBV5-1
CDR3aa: CASSLAGLAGGETQYF
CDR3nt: TGCGCCAGCAGCCTCGCCGGACTAGCGGGGGGAGAGACCCAGTACTTC

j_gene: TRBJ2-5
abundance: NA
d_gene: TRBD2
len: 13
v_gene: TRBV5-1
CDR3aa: CASSKGEGETQYF
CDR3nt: TGCGCCAGCAGCAAAGGGGAGGGAGAGACCCAGTACTTC

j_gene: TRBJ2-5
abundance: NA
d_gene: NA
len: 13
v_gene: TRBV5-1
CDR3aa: CASSPNLWETQYF
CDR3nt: TGCGCCAGCAGCCCAAACTTGTGGGAGACCCAGTACTTC

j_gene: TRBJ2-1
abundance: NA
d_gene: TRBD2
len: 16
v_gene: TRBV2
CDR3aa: CASSVGPGGLYNEQFF
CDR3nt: TGTGCCAGCAGTGTGGGCCCGGGGGGACTATACAATGAGCAGTTCTTC

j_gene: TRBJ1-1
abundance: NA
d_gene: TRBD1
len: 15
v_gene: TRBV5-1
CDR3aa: CASSPRTGLATEAFF
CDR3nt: TGCGCCAGCAGCCCTCGGACAGGGTTGGCGACTGAAGCTTTCTTT

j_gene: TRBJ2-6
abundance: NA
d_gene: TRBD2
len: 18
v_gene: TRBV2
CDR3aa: CASSEARGVGSGANVLTF
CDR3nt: TGTGCCAGCAGTGAGGCACGGGGGGTTGGCTCTGGGGCCAACGTCCTGACTTTC

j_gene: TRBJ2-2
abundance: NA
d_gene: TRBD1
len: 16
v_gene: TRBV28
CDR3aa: CASSPGGQGYTGELFF
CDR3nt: TGTGCCAGCAGTCCGGGGGGACAGGGGTACACCGGGGAGCTGTTTTTT

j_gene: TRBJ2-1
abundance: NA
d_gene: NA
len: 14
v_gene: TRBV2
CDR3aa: CARGGSGTYNEQFF
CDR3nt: TGTGCCAGGGGTGGTAGCGGAACCTACAATGAGCAGTTCTTC

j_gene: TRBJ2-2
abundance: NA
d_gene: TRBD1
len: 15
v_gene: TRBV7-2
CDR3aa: CASSIQGAFSGELFF
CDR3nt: TGTGCCAGCAGCATACAGGGGGCGTTTAGCGGGGAGCTGTTTTTT

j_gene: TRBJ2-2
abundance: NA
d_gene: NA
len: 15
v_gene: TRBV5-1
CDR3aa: CASSLGGGDTGELFF
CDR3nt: TGCGCCAGCAGCTTGGGCGGAGGAGACACCGGGGAGCTGTTTTTT

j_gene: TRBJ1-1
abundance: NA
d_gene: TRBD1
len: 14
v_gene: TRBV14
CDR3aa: CASSHDDRASEAFF
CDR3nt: TGTGCCAGCAGCCACGACGACAGGGCGTCTGAAGCTTTCTTT

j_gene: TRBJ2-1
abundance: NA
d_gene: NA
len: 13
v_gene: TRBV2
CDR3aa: CASTVGSYNEQFF
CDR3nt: TGTGCCAGCACGGTCGGCTCCTACAATGAGCAGTTCTTC

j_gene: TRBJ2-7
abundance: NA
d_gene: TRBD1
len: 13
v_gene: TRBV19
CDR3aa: CASSTDRGYFLHF
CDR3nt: TGTGCCAGTAGTACTGACAGGGGTTATTTTCTTCACTTC

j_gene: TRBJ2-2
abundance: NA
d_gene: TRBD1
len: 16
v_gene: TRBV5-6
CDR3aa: CASSFGTGWVTGELFF
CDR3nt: TGTGCCAGCAGCTTTGGGACAGGATGGGTCACCGGGGAGCTGTTTTTT

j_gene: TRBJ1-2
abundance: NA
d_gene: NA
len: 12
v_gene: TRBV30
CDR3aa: CAWTRGNYGYTF
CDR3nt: TGTGCCTGGACCCGGGGTAACTATGGCTACACCTTC

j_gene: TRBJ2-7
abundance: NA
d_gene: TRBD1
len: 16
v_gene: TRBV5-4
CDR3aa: CASSSGQGLKSHEQYF
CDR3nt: TGTGCCAGCAGCTCGGGACAGGGGTTAAAGTCCCACGAGCAGTACTTC

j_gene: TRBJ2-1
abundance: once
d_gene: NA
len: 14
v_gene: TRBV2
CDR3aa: CASSVGPAMNEQFF
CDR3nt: TGTGCCAGCAGTGTTGGGCCCGCGATGAATGAGCAGTTCTTC

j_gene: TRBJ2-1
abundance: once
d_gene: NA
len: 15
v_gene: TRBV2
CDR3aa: CASLGGGTVYNEQFF
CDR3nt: TGTGCCTCTCTAGGTGGGGGGACAGTATACAATGAGCAGTTCTTC

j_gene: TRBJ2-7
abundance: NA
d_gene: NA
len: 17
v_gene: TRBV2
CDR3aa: CASSGLRAGSGYYEQYF
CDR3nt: TGTGCCAGCAGTGGGCTACGAGCGGGCAGCGGATACTACGAGCAGTACTTC

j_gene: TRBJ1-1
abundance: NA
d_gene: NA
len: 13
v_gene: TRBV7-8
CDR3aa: CASSITGTTEAFF
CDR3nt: TGTGCCAGCAGCATTACAGGAACCACTGAAGCTTTCTTT

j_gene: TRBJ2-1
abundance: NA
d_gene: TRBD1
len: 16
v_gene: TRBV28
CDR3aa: CASSPGQGGIYNEQFF
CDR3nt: TGTGCCAGCAGTCCGGGACAGGGTGGGATCTACAATGAGCAGTTCTTC

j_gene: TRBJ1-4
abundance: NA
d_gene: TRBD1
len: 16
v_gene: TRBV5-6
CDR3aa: CASSHRGPGSNEKLFF
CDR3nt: TGTGCCAGCAGTCACAGGGGCCCTGGATCTAATGAAAAACTGTTTTTT

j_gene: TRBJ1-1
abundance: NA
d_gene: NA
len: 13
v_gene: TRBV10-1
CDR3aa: CASSESEGAEAFF
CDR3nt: TGCGCCAGCAGTGAGTCGGAGGGAGCTGAAGCTTTCTTT

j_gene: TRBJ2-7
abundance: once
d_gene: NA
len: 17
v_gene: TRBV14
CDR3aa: CASSQERGGRLTYEQYF
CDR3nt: TGTGCCAGCAGCCAAGAGAGGGGGGGGCGGTTGACCTACGAGCAGTACTTC

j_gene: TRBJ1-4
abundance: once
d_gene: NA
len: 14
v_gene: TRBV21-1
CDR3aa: CASSKKRSDEKLFF
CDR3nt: TGTGCCAGCAGCAAAAAACGGTCCGATGAAAAACTGTTTTTT

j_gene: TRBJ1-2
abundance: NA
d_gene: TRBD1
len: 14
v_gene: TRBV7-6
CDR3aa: CASTPGQGDYGYTF
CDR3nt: TGTGCCAGCACCCCCGGACAGGGTGACTATGGCTACACCTTC

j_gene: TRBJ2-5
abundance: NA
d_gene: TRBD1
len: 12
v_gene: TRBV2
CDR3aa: CASADRKETQYF
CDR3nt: TGTGCCAGCGCGGACAGGAAAGAGACCCAGTACTTC

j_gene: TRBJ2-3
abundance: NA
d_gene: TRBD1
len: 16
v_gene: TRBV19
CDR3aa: CASSLGQGISTDTQYF
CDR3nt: TGTGCCAGTAGTTTGGGACAGGGCATTAGCACAGATACGCAGTATTTT

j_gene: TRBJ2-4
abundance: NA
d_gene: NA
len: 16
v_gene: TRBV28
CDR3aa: CASSSVGAWGKNIQYF
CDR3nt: TGTGCCAGCAGCTCGGTAGGGGCCTGGGGCAAAAACATTCAGTACTTC

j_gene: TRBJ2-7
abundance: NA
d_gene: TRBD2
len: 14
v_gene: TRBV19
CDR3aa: CASTLRGGDHEQYF
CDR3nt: TGTGCCAGTACCCTAAGGGGAGGGGACCACGAGCAGTACTTC

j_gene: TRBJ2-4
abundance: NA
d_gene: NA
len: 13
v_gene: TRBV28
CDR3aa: CASRSGIKNIQYF
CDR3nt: TGTGCCAGTCGGAGCGGCATCAAAAACATTCAGTACTTC

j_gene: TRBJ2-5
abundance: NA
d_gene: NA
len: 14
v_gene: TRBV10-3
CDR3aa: CAISESPNQGTQYF
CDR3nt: TGTGCCATCAGTGAGTCTCCTAACCAGGGGACCCAGTACTTC

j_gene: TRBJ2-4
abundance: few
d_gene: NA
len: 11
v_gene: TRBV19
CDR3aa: CASSNREDQYF
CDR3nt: TGTGCCAGTAGTAACAGGGAAGACCAGTACTTC

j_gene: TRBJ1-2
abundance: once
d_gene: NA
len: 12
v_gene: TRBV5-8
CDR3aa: CASSSTGNGYTF
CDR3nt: TGTGCCAGCAGCTCTACAGGGAATGGCTACACCTTC

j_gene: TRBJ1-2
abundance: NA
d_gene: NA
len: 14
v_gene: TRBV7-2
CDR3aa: CASSLGDRNYGYTF
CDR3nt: TGTGCCAGCAGCTTAGGAGACAGGAACTATGGCTACACCTTC

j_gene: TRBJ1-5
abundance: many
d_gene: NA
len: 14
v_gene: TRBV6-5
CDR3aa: CASSIASVDQPQHF
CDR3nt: TGTGCCAGCAGTATAGCCTCCGTCGATCAGCCCCAGCATTTT

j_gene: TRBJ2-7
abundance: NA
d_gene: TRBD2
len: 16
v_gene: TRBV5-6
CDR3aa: CASSLAASGRLYEQYF
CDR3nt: TGTGCCAGCAGCTTGGCCGCTAGCGGGAGACTCTACGAGCAGTACTTC

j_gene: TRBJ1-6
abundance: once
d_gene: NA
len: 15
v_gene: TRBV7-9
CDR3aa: CASSSRQETGSPLHF
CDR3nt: TGTGCCAGCAGCTCCAGACAGGAAACGGGATCACCCCTCCACTTT